Following are 2 T cell receptor beta chains from one sample sequenced in a study of shared clonotypes between healthy human individuals. Profiling relied on immunoSEQ multiplex PCR, and the TCRdb table lists in-frame clones only, not all of them. This table has about 1 million clones, approximately 76% appearing once. Sample: memory CD4+ T cells sorted from blood. The sample's subset: CD45RA-negative fraction. The receptors come from a man aged 18 to 30 in good health.

The rearrangement joins TRBV11-2 to TRBJ2-5, with D tentatively TRBD2 (6 bases). The V end lost 1 base, the J end lost 4 bases, and 13 bases lay between the germline ends. The CDR3 consists of 15 residues. Germline CDR1 SGHAT, CDR2 FQNNGV. The CDR3 loop is CASSLAAGTRETQYF. CDR3 nucleotide sequence: TGTGCCAGCAGCTTAGCCGCGGGGACGAGAGAGACCCAGTACTTC.

The CDR3: CAWSFERNTIYF. CDR3 sequence (DNA): TGTGCCTGGAGTTTCGAACGAAACACCATATATTTT. V gene TRBV30 combines with J gene TRBJ1-3; D not resolved. CDR3 length equals 12 residues. The germline V gene has CDR1 GTSNPN and CDR2 SVGIG (reference sequence). Trimming took off 2 bases at V and 5 bases at J, with 7 bases between the two ends.